A selection of T cell receptor beta chains follows, all from one sample in a study of shared clonotypes between healthy human individuals. Produced via immunoSEQ multiplex PCR; TCRdb's table is partial and in-frame only. The sample records about 1.5 million clones, around 98% being singletons. Specimen: naive CD4+ T cells sorted from blood. The receptors originated from a man aged 25-40 years in good health. Both conserved end residues are part of each CDR3. Fields, in order: clone size, D gene, J gene, V gene, CDR3 DNA, CDR3 protein. A D gene is named only where the DNA matches it firmly. Rows may omit the clone size; those that give it use once, few, many or a size class.

>.|TRBD2|TRBJ2-7|TRBV9
TGTGCCAGCAGCGTAGCTTTGGAGACTAGCGGCTACGAGCAGTACTTC
CASSVALETSGYEQYF
>.|TRBD2|TRBJ2-3|TRBV5-8
TGTGCCAGCAGCTTGGGTTCCCAACTAGCGGGATTAGATACGCAGTATTTT
CASSLGSQLAGLDTQYF
>.|.|TRBJ1-1|TRBV19
TGTGCCAGTACAGGTCGGGGAGTCACTGAAGCTTTCTTT
CASTGRGVTEAFF
>.|.|TRBJ1-5|TRBV12-5
TGTGCTAGTGGTTTTTCGGACCCTTCCAATCAGCCCCAGCATTTT
CASGFSDPSNQPQHF
>.|.|TRBJ2-7|TRBV5-4
TGTGCCAGCAGCCAAAACAGGGTGGGCGAGCAGTACTTC
CASSQNRVGEQYF
>.|TRBD2|TRBJ2-7|TRBV28
TGTGCCAGCAGTTCCTCGACTAGCCTCTTAACTTACGAGCAGTACTTC
CASSSSTSLLTYEQYF
>.|.|TRBJ1-5|TRBV2
TGTGCCAGCAGTGAGGCAGGGTTTTATCAGCCCCAGCATTTT
CASSEAGFYQPQHF
>.|.|TRBJ2-7|TRBV28
TGTGCCAGCAGTTTAAAGGGGCTTCTCAACGAGCAGTACTTC
CASSLKGLLNEQYF
>once|.|TRBJ2-1|TRBV5-5
TGTGCCAGCAGCTTGGATGGGGGAAACTCCTACAATGAGCAGTTCTTC
CASSLDGGNSYNEQFF
>.|.|TRBJ2-2|TRBV10-1
TGCGCCAGCGGGCCGAACACCGGGGAGCTGTTTTTT
CASGPNTGELFF
>.|.|TRBJ2-3|TRBV6-5
TGTGCCAGCAGTTGGGGAAGCACAGATACGCAGTATTTT
CASSWGSTDTQYF
>once|.|TRBJ2-1|TRBV10-3
TGTGCCATCATCAACAGGATGGGGGGTGAGCAGTTCTTC
CAIINRMGGEQFF
>.|TRBD2|TRBJ2-2|TRBV7-7
TGTGCTAGCAGCTTATTGACTAGCGGCGGGGAGCTGTTTTTT
CASSLLTSGGELFF
>.|TRBD1|TRBJ1-2|TRBV2
TGTGCCAGCAGTGTATCAGGACAGGGGGTGTATGGCTACACCTTC
CASSVSGQGVYGYTF
>.|.|TRBJ1-4|TRBV21-1
TGTGCCAGCAGCAAGACCTCGTGGGCAACTAATGAAAAACTGTTTTTT
CASSKTSWATNEKLFF
>.|TRBD2|TRBJ2-7|TRBV19
TGTGCCAGTAGTGTAAGAGGGAGGGTACACGAGCAGTACTTC
CASSVRGRVHEQYF
>once|.|TRBJ1-1|TRBV5-1
TGCGCCAGCAGCTTGTACCCAGAGAACACTGAAGCTTTCTTT
CASSLYPENTEAFF
>.|TRBD2|TRBJ2-1|TRBV11-1
TGTGCCAGCAGTAGCGGGAGGTCTGGCAATGAGCAGTTCTTC
CASSSGRSGNEQFF
>.|TRBD2|TRBJ2-1|TRBV7-9
TGTGCCAGCAGCCCCCCTCCGGGGACTAGCGTCTACAATGAGCAGTTCTTC
CASSPPPGTSVYNEQFF
>.|TRBD2|TRBJ2-7|TRBV28
TGTGCCAGCAGTTCCCCGGGACTAGCGGGAGAGGAGGGCTACGAGCAGTACTTC
CASSSPGLAGEEGYEQYF
>.|.|TRBJ2-7|TRBV29-1
TGCAGCGTTGGACAGACCTCCTACGAGCAGTACTTC
CSVGQTSYEQYF
>once|TRBD1|TRBJ1-1|TRBV2
TGTGCCAGCAAATTCGTGCCAGGGGGCGAAGCTTTCTTT
CASKFVPGGEAFF
>.|.|TRBJ1-2|TRBV4-2
TGTGCCAGCAGCCTAGGCAGGGTTCGCGGCTACACCTTC
CASSLGRVRGYTF
>.|.|TRBJ1-2|TRBV19
TGTGCCAGTACCCAGGGGCAAATTACCTATGGCTACACCTTC
CASTQGQITYGYTF
>.|TRBD1|TRBJ2-6|TRBV5-1
TGCGCCAGCAGTCCACAGACAGGGACCAGAAACTCTGGGGCCAACGTCCTGACTTTC
CASSPQTGTRNSGANVLTF
>.|.|TRBJ2-7|TRBV18
TGTGCCAGCTCACCACTATCCCTAGACCCCTCCTACGAGCAGTACTTC
CASSPLSLDPSYEQYF